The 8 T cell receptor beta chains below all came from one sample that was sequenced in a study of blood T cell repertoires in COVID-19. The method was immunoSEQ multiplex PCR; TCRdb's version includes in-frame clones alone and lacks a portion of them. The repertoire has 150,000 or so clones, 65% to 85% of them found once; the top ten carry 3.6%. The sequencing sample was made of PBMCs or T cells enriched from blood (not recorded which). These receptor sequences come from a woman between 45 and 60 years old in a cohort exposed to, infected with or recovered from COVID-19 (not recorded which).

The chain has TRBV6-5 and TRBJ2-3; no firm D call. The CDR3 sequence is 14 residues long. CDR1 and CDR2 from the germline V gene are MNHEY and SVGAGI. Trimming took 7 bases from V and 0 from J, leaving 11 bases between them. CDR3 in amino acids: CASMSRISTDTQYF. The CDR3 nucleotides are TGTGCCAGCATGTCGAGGATCAGCACAGATACGCAGTATTTT.

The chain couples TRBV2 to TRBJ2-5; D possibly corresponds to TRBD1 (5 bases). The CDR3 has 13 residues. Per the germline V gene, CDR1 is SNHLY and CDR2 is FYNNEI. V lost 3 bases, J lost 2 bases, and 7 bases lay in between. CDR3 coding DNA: TGTGCCAGCAGTGACCAGGGTCAAGAGACCCAGTACTTC. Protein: CASSDQGQETQYF.

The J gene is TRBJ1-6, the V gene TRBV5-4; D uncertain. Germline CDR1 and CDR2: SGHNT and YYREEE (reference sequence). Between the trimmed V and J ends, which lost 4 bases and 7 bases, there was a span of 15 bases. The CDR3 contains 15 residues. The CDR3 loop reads CASSIDTLLNSPLHF. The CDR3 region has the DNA TGTGCCAGCAGCATAGACACCCTGCTGAATTCACCCCTCCACTTT.

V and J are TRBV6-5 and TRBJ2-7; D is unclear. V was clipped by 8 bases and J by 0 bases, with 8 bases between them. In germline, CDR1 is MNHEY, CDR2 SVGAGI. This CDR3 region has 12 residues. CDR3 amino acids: CASFDNSYEQYF. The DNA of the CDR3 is TGTGCCAGCTTCGACAACTCCTACGAGCAGTACTTC.

The DNA of the CDR3 is TGCGCCAGCAGGAGGGTAAGAGACTCGGCCTACGAGCAGTACTTC. Translation: CASRRVRDSAYEQYF. This sequence joins TRBV10-2 and TRBJ2-7; D may be TRBD2 (5 bases). Germline V gene lookup returns CDR1 WSHSY and CDR2 SAAADI. The ends were cut back, 6 bases at V and 2 bases at J, with 17 bases in the middle. The CDR3 extends over 15 amino acids.

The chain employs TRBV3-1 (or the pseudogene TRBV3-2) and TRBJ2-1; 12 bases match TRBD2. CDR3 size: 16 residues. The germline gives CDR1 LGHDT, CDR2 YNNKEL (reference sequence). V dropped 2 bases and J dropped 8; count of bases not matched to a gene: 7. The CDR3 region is CASSQPTSGGGYEQFF. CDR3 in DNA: TGTGCCAGCAGCCAACCGACTAGCGGGGGTGGATATGAGCAGTTCTTC.

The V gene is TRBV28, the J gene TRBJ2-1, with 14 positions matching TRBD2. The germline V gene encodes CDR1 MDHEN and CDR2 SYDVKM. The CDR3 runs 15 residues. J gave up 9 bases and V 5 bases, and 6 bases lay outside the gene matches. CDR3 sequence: CASSTGLAGGLEQFF. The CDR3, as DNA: TGTGCCAGCAGTACCGGACTAGCGGGAGGTCTTGAGCAGTTCTTC.

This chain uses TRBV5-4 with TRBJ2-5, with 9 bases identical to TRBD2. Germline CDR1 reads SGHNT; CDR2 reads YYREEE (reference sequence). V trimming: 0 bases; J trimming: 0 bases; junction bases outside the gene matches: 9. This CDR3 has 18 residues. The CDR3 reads CASSLEPSGEEYQETQYF. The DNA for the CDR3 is TGTGCCAGCAGCTTGGAGCCTAGCGGGGAAGAGTACCAAGAGACCCAGTACTTC.